This T cell receptor (beta chain) was retrieved from a study of blood T cells in healthy people across ages. Primed by a sample-barcoded 5' primer and a J-beta primer mix, a second PCR proceeded for about 6 to 11 cycles. MiXCR, applied by TCRdb to the 5' RACE reads, yields one record per CDR3 protein. The sample yields 650,000 to 1,000,000 distinct CDR3 sequences, around 50% seen once. This clonotype was counted between two and nine times. Its specificity is unknown. Study results and limitations: Naive T cell percentage by flow cytometry tracked strongly with beta diversity.

CDR1 is SGHRS and CDR2 is YFSETQ in the germline V gene. V shed 4 bases, J shed 5 bases, and the junction held 5 bases outside the gene matches. This CDR3 comprises 13 residues. Sequenced material: blood. The J gene is TRBJ2-5, the V gene TRBV5-1; 7 bases are a match to TRBD1. This receptor was identified in an elderly man in good health. Written as DNA, the CDR3 is TGCGCCAGCAGCCCAGAGGGGGCGGAGACCCAGTACTTC. As protein: CASSPEGAETQYF.